A single sample gave rise to the 14 T cell receptor beta chains below, sequenced in a study of T-cell reconstitution after alpha-beta-depleted transplantation in children. This sample's TCRbeta library carried unique molecular identifier barcodes. TCRdb re-called the PCR reads with MiXCR, one entry per CDR3 protein. The sample records about 130,000 distinct CDR3 sequences, about 9.6% being singletons. Source: PBMCs, mostly from graft donor cells, taken 180 days after TCRalphabeta/CD19-depleted stem cell transplant. The receptors here all came from a girl in the first two years of life who had a stem cell transplant for combined immunodeficiency, so the T cells may come from the graft donor.

This clonotype turned up a few times. The rearrangement joins TRBV28 to TRBJ2-7; 9 positions agree with TRBD1. The V segment lost 10 bases and the J segment 3 bases; nucleotides outside the gene matches: 13. Germline CDR1 MDHEN, CDR2 SYDVKM. There are 15 residues in the CDR3. The CDR3 reads CATSRQGQGLYEQYF. CDR3 sequence (DNA): TGTGCCACCTCCAGGCAGGGACAGGGACTCTACGAGCAGTACTTC.

This clonotype was seen at least ten times. This sequence joins TRBV12-3 or TRBV12-4 and TRBJ2-3; D not certain. This CDR3 is 14 amino acids long. Trimming removed 5 bases at V and 6 bases at J, with 15 bases between. CDR3 in amino acids: CASSLPIEADTQYF. DNA of the CDR3: TGTGCCAGCAGTCTACCAATAGAAGCGGATACGCAGTATTTT.

This chain links TRBV10-3 with TRBJ2-1; TRBD1 matches at 9 bases. The CDR3 contains 13 residues. The junction had 5 bases not matched to a gene; V was cut back by 6 bases and J by 8 bases. Per the germline V gene, CDR1 is ENHRY and CDR2 is SYGVKD. This chain's CDR3 is CAIRGQGTDEQFF. The CDR3 nucleotides read TGTGCCATCAGAGGACAGGGGACGGATGAGCAGTTCTTC.

This clonotype has just a few counts. The rearrangement links TRBV4-3 to TRBJ2-3, with 8 positions matching TRBD2. The CDR3 sequence is 20 residues long. Unmatched junction bases numbered 20, after V lost 5 bases and J lost 1 base. From germline, CDR1 is LGHNA and CDR2 YSLEER. DNA for the CDR3: TGCGCCAGCAGCTTTTACCCCTATACGGGAGGGTCCGGGGGCACAGATACGCAGTATTTT. This encodes CASSFYPYTGGSGGTDTQYF.

The V and J genes are TRBV5-1 and TRBJ2-3; TRBD2 matches at 9 bases. The CDR3 extends over 16 amino acids. V dropped 2 bases and J dropped 0; count of bases not matched to a gene: 4. CDR1 and CDR2 (germline): SGHRS, YFSETQ. CDR3 in DNA: TGCGCCAGCAGCTTACCTAGCGGGGTTAGCACAGATACGCAGTATTTT. Its protein product is CASSLPSGVSTDTQYF.

The chain couples TRBV30 to TRBJ2-2; a possible D gene is TRBD2 (6 bases). The V gene lost 4 bases and the J gene lost 3 bases, with 12 bases spanning the gap. CDR1 is GTSNPN and CDR2 is SVGIG in the germline V gene (reference sequence). This CDR3 has 14 residues. The CDR3 region has the DNA TGTGCCTGGAAGTCTGGGACTCACACCGGGGAGCTGTTTTTT. It encodes CAWKSGTHTGELFF.

The J gene is TRBJ2-4, the V gene TRBV2; the match to TRBD1 covers 9 bases. The V segment lost 7 bases and the J segment 2 bases; nucleotides outside the gene matches: 6. The germline gives CDR1 SNHLY, CDR2 FYNNEI. This CDR3 contains 15 residues. CDR3 DNA sequence: TGTGCCAGCATTTTGACAGGGGGGTCCAAAAACATTCAGTACTTC. It is translated as CASILTGGSKNIQYF.

This chain uses TRBV29-1 with TRBJ2-5, with a weak D call TRBD2 (6 bases). Trimming removed 6 bases from V and 4 bases from J, with 15 bases in between. This CDR3 region has 13 residues. CDR1 and CDR2 (germline): SQVTM, ANQGSEA. CDR3 loop: CSVRPGGGETQYF. For the CDR3, the DNA is TGCAGCGTCCGACCCGGGGGAGGAGAGACCCAGTACTTC.

This clonotype was observed a few times. V gene TRBV27 combines with J gene TRBJ2-5, with 10 bases identical to TRBD1. The CDR3 has 15 residues. Trimming cost V 3 bases and J 5 bases; bases outside gene matches: 6. The germline CDR1 and CDR2 sequences are MNHEY and SMNVEV (reference sequence). Written as DNA, the CDR3 is TGTGCCAGCAGTTTTGGACAGGGGGTCCGTGAGACCCAGTACTTC. Translation: CASSFGQGVRETQYF.

The V gene is TRBV20-1, the J gene TRBJ2-1, with 9 nucleotides matching TRBD2. Germline CDR1 reads DFQATT; CDR2 reads SNEGSKA (reference sequence). Trimming at V came to 5 bases and at J to 0 bases, leaving 5 bases not matched to a gene. CDR3 length: 15 amino acids. The CDR3 nucleotides read TGCAGTGCTCGGCGGGAGGGCCGCTCCTACAATGAGCAGTTCTTC. It specifies CSARREGRSYNEQFF.

The chain combines TRBV12-3 or TRBV12-4 with TRBJ2-1; TRBD2 is a possible D gene (6 bases). V dropped 6 bases and J dropped 3 bases, with 15 bases sitting between them. This CDR3 has 15 residues. This chain's CDR3 is CASRSLGLRYNEQFF. DNA for the CDR3: TGTGCCAGCAGATCCTTGGGACTCCGCTACAATGAGCAGTTCTTC.

This chain joins TRBV20-1 and TRBJ2-3, with 8 bases identical to TRBD1. Germline loops: CDR1 DFQATT, CDR2 SNEGSKA (reference sequence). Trimming removed 3 bases from V and 4 bases from J; junction bases left unmatched: 0. This CDR3 spans 12 amino acids. CDR3 residues: CSARDRADTQYF. The CDR3 DNA sequence: TGCAGTGCTAGGGACAGGGCAGATACGCAGTATTTT.

In this sample, this clonotype turned up a few times. V and J are TRBV29-1 and TRBJ1-1; maybe TRBD1 (5 bases). The V and J ends lost 4 bases and 4 bases respectively, with 16 bases between them. The germline V gene has CDR1 SQVTM and CDR2 ANQGSEA. CDR3 length: 14 residues. The CDR3, as DNA: TGCAGCGTTGTCTCAGGGAAGGTGAGCACTGAAGCTTTCTTT. It specifies CSVVSGKVSTEAFF.

Many counts were recorded for this clonotype. V usage is TRBV20-1 and J usage is TRBJ2-4, with a tentative D call TRBD2 (7 bases). Trimming stripped 3 bases from V and 4 bases from J, with 19 bases between. Germline-derived CDR1 and CDR2 are DFQATT and SNEGSKA (reference sequence). This CDR3 has 16 amino acids. CDR3 sequence (DNA): TGCAGTGCTAGGCCCCCCGGGGGGCCGAATAAAAACATTCAGTACTTC. Its protein is CSARPPGGPNKNIQYF.